A selection of T cell receptor beta chains follows, all from one sample in a study of cytomegalovirus exposure and HLA in healthy donors. Sequenced by immunoSEQ multiplex PCR; TCRdb stores in-frame clones only, minus some. This table has about 160,000 clones, around three quarters appearing once. Sequences were obtained from PBMCs. These receptors originate from a man aged 35-49 years in good health and CMV-seropositive. Each CDR3 is given with its conserved first and last residue. A D gene is named only where the DNA matches it firmly. Expanded clones get a size class; other rows say once, few or many, or leave the size out.

len | j_gene | d_gene | abundance | v_gene | CDR3nt | CDR3aa
15 | TRBJ2-5 | TRBD2 | . | TRBV7-9 | TGTGCCAGCAGCTCTAGCGGGCTAGCCCAAGAGACCCAGTACTTC | CASSSSGLAQETQYF
15 | TRBJ1-5 | . | . | TRBV10-3 | TGTGCCATCAGTGAGTCGGGGACTCCGAATCAGCCCCAGCATTTT | CAISESGTPNQPQHF
14 | TRBJ1-1 | TRBD1 | . | TRBV6-5 | TGTGCCAGCAGGCGGGGACAGGGCGACACTGAAGCTTTCTTT | CASRRGQGDTEAFF
12 | TRBJ2-5 | . | few | TRBV12-5 | TGTGCTAGTGGTCCCAGGGAAGAGACCCAGTACTTC | CASGPREETQYF
16 | TRBJ2-5 | TRBD1 | . | TRBV9 | TGTGCCAGCAGCGTTTCGAGGGGACAGGGACGGGAGACCCAGTACTTC | CASSVSRGQGRETQYF
16 | TRBJ2-7 | . | . | TRBV6-1 | TGTGCCAGCAGTGAGTGGGTGGGGACTGCCTCCTACGAGCAGTACTTC | CASSEWVGTASYEQYF
15 | TRBJ1-2 | TRBD1 | . | TRBV5-4 | TGTGCCAGCAGCCTAGGACAGGGGCCCCGCTATGGCTACACCTTC | CASSLGQGPRYGYTF
15 | TRBJ1-2 | . | few | TRBV9 | TGTGCCAGCAGCGCTGCCCAGACTCTCCCCTATGGCTACACCTTC | CASSAAQTLPYGYTF
15 | TRBJ1-6 | . | . | TRBV18 | TGTGCCAGCTCCGCAGGGCCAGAGGCACCTTCACCCCTCCACTTT | CASSAGPEAPSPLHF
15 | TRBJ1-2 | . | . | TRBV14 | TGTGCCAGCAGCCAAGCAGGCTTGACTAACTATGGCTACACCTTC | CASSQAGLTNYGYTF
15 | TRBJ2-5 | TRBD2 | few | TRBV6-4 | TGTGCCAGCAGTGCTAGCGGGGGAAGGGGGGAGACCCAGTACTTC | CASSASGGRGETQYF
17 | TRBJ2-2 | TRBD2 | few | TRBV9 | TGTGCCAGCAGCGTGCCTAGCGGGGGCCCGGACACCGGGGAGCTGTTTTTT | CASSVPSGGPDTGELFF
15 | TRBJ2-3 | . | few | TRBV7-9 | TGTGCCAGCAGCTTCAGTTCCGGGGACACAGATACGCAGTATTTT | CASSFSSGDTDTQYF
14 | TRBJ2-4 | TRBD2 | few | TRBV6-6 | TGTGCCAGCAGTGAGACTAGCGGGCGAAACATTCAGTACTTC | CASSETSGRNIQYF
14 | TRBJ1-1 | . | . | TRBV4-2 | TGTGCCAGCAGCCAAGGGGACATTAACACTGAAGCTTTCTTT | CASSQGDINTEAFF
15 | TRBJ2-2 | TRBD2 | . | TRBV7-3 | TGTGCCAGCAGCTTAACGGGTAGCGGGACCGGGGAGCTGTTTTTT | CASSLTGSGTGELFF
16 | TRBJ2-7 | TRBD1 | . | TRBV4-3 | TGCGCCAGCAGCCAAGGTTTTGGGACAGGGTCCTACGAGCAGTACTTC | CASSQGFGTGSYEQYF
13 | TRBJ1-1 | . | . | TRBV5-6 | TGTGCCAGCAGCCAGACAGTGAACACTGAAGCTTTCTTT | CASSQTVNTEAFF
17 | TRBJ2-1 | TRBD2 | once | TRBV27 | TGTGCCAGCAGTTTATCGAGCGGGGTAAACCCCTACAATGAGCAGTTCTTC | CASSLSSGVNPYNEQFF
15 | TRBJ2-7 | TRBD1 | . | TRBV5-6 | TGTGCCAGCAGTTCGGCGGGACAGGGGTCCTACGAGCAGTACTTC | CASSSAGQGSYEQYF
14 | TRBJ2-5 | . | . | TRBV6-5 | TGTGCCAGCAAGGGTGAGGAGGTTACGGAGACCCAGTACTTC | CASKGEEVTETQYF
16 | TRBJ1-2 | . | few | TRBV21-1 | TGTGCCAGCAGCGGTCGAGACAGGGGGAGTAACTATGGCTACACCTTC | CASSGRDRGSNYGYTF
13 | TRBJ2-7 | . | . | TRBV18 | TGTGCCAGCTCACCCAAACAGGGTTACGAGCAGTACTTC | CASSPKQGYEQYF
14 | TRBJ1-5 | . | . | TRBV15 | TGTGCCACCAGCTCCGAGTATAGCAATCAGCCCCAGCATTTT | CATSSEYSNQPQHF
15 | TRBJ2-5 | TRBD2 | . | TRBV5-1 | TGCGCCAGCAGTCGGACTAGCGGGGAAGGGGAGACCCAGTACTTC | CASSRTSGEGETQYF
17 | TRBJ2-3 | TRBD1 | . | TRBV5-4 | TGTGCCAGCAGCGCAAATTCTCCGGGACAGGATACAGATACGCAGTATTTT | CASSANSPGQDTDTQYF
15 | TRBJ1-1 | TRBD1 | . | TRBV5-1 | TGCGCCAGCAGCTTGGCCGGGACAGTGAACACTGAAGCTTTCTTT | CASSLAGTVNTEAFF